These T cell receptor beta chains were read from a single sample in a study of memory CD4+ T cells and cytomegalovirus serostatus. Generated by immunoSEQ multiplex PCR, the TCRdb table keeps only in-frame clones and is missing some. The sample lists 60,000 to 70,000 clones, around 76% occurring once. Sequenced material: memory CD4+ T cells from blood. These receptors were obtained from an adult in good health and CMV-seropositive. Each CDR3 is given with its conserved first and last residue. D genes are given only for firm matches. Clone sizes are given selectively: once, few, many, or a class where the clone is expanded.

cdr3_aa cdr3_nt v_call clone_size d_call j_call
CASSQGQGQYEQFF TGTGCCAGCAGCCAGGGACAGGGCCAATATGAGCAGTTCTTC TRBV4-2 . TRBD1 TRBJ2-1
CASSLARQRLAESYGYTF TGTGCCAGCAGCTTAGCCAGGCAGAGGCTTGCAGAAAGCTATGGCTACACCTTC TRBV7-9 . . TRBJ1-2
CASSLQGFDTEVQFF TGTGCCAGCAGTTTACAGGGATTCGATACGGAGGTGCAGTTCTTC TRBV28 . . TRBJ2-1
CASSPRSASSYEQYF TGTGCCAGCAGCCCCCGCAGCGCGAGCTCCTACGAGCAGTACTTC TRBV2 . . TRBJ2-7
CASSLDMVSYEQYF TGTGCCAGCAGCCTGGACATGGTCTCCTACGAGCAGTACTTC TRBV4-2 few . TRBJ2-7
CATSFVGVGETQYF TGTGCCACCTCCTTTGTGGGGGTCGGCGAGACCCAGTACTTC TRBV15 . . TRBJ2-5
CASSLDKGDNSPLHF TGCGCCAGCAGCTTGGATAAGGGGGACAATTCACCCCTCCACTTT TRBV5-1 medium-sized . TRBJ1-6
CASSQILGSYEQYF TGCGCCAGCAGCCAAATACTAGGATCCTACGAGCAGTACTTC TRBV4-3 . . TRBJ2-7
CASSFRSGRSNEKLFF TGTGCCAGCAGCTTTCGGTCAGGACGGTCTAATGAAAAACTGTTTTTT TRBV7-2 . . TRBJ1-4
CASSPDHSGDGYTF TGTGCCAGCAGCCCGGACCACTCAGGGGATGGCTACACCTTC TRBV9 . . TRBJ1-2
CASSLGQSTDTQYF TGTGCCAGCAGCTTAGGACAGAGCACAGATACGCAGTATTTT TRBV5-4 . . TRBJ2-3
CASSLRLSGQKYTGELFF TGTGCCAGCAGCTTACGCCTCTCGGGACAGAAGTACACCGGGGAGCTGTTTTTT TRBV7-9 . TRBD1 TRBJ2-2
CASSETRDHTDTQYF TGTGCCAGCAGTGAAACCCGGGATCACACAGATACGCAGTATTTT TRBV25-1 . . TRBJ2-3
CASSFGFTGELFF TGTGCCAGCAGCTTCGGGTTCACCGGGGAGCTGTTTTTT TRBV7-7 . . TRBJ2-2
CASSATSGTGELFF TGTGCCAGCAGCGCGACTAGCGGGACCGGGGAGCTGTTTTTT TRBV9 . TRBD2 TRBJ2-2
CASSLKLAGWAGNTGELFF TGTGCCAGCAGCTTAAAACTAGCGGGCTGGGCGGGGAACACCGGGGAGCTGTTTTTT TRBV7-3 . TRBD2 TRBJ2-2
CASSADRGTEAFF TGTGCCAGCAGCGCGGACAGGGGTACTGAAGCTTTCTTT TRBV11-2 few TRBD1 TRBJ1-1
CASSIFVLQPGNTIYF TGTGCCAGTAGTATCTTTGTTCTACAGCCTGGAAACACCATATATTTT TRBV19 once . TRBJ1-3
CASSLLVTPVPDTQYF TGTGCCAGCAGTTTACTCGTCACTCCCGTCCCAGATACGCAGTATTTT TRBV6-5 . . TRBJ2-3
CASSYRNEAFF TGTGCCAGCAGTTACAGGAATGAAGCTTTCTTT TRBV28 few . TRBJ1-1
CASSLATGPRGGNTIYF TGTGCCAGCAGCTTAGCAACCGGGCCACGAGGCGGAAACACCATATATTTT TRBV11-2 . . TRBJ1-3
CASSLGGQAYYEQYF TGTGCCAGCAGCTTAGGGGGACAGGCGTACTACGAGCAGTACTTC TRBV7-2 once TRBD1 TRBJ2-7
CASSQTELYGYTF TGTGCCAGCAGCCAGACCGAATTATATGGCTACACCTTC TRBV5-6 . . TRBJ1-2
CASSVTKGSKNTEAFF TGTGCCAGCAGTGTAACAAAGGGGAGTAAGAACACTGAAGCTTTCTTT TRBV6-1 . . TRBJ1-1
CASSLDQGLYGYTF TGTGCCAGCAGCTTGGATCAGGGACTCTATGGCTACACCTTC TRBV5-5 few . TRBJ1-2
CASSTDRDYGYTF TGTGCCAGCTCAACGGACAGGGACTATGGCTACACCTTC TRBV18 . TRBD1 TRBJ1-2
CATSRVLLDSYEQYF TGTGCCACCAGCAGGGTCCTCCTCGACTCCTACGAGCAGTACTTC TRBV15 . . TRBJ2-7
CASSQTAGGGEQFF TGTGCCAGTAGCCAGACAGCGGGGGGAGGTGAGCAGTTCTTC TRBV19 . TRBD2 TRBJ2-1
CASSLAGRGRGYTF TGTGCCAGCAGCTTAGCGGGGAGGGGGCGAGGCTACACCTTC TRBV7-6 once TRBD1 TRBJ1-2
CASSLEQGELRGYTF TGTGCCAGCAGCTTGGAACAGGGAGAGCTTCGCGGCTACACCTTC TRBV5-5 . . TRBJ1-2
CASSRIYNEQFF TGTGCCAGTAGTCGCATATACAATGAGCAGTTCTTC TRBV19 . . TRBJ2-1
CATSSGSQATQETQYF TGTGCCACCAGCAGCGGCAGTCAAGCGACGCAAGAGACCCAGTACTTC TRBV15 . . TRBJ2-5
CASSVSPGSTEAFF TGTGCCAGCAGCGTGTCCCCGGGGAGCACTGAAGCTTTCTTT TRBV11-2 few . TRBJ1-1